A selection of T cell receptor beta chains follows, all from one sample in a study of blood T cell repertoires in COVID-19. TCRdb keeps only in-frame clones here, not all; method: immunoSEQ multiplex PCR. The data hold 75,000 or so clones, with 70% to 90% observed a single time. The sequencing sample was made of peripheral blood. These receptors were obtained from an elderly woman with acute or convalescent COVID-19. Each CDR3 is given with its conserved first and last residue. The D gene is left open where the match is weak. For some rows the clone size is stated as once, few or many, or as a class when expanded; others skip it.

v_gene: TRBV5-4; j_gene: TRBJ2-3; d_gene: TRBD2; abundance: NA; CDR3nt: TGTGCCAGCAGCCCGAGGACTAGCGGGATTACCGGTGATACGCAGTATTTT; CDR3aa: CASSPRTSGITGDTQYF
v_gene: TRBV12-3/TRBV12-4; j_gene: TRBJ2-1; d_gene: NA; abundance: few; CDR3nt: TGTGCCAGCAGTCTCTCCGGGACTCCTGAGCAGTTCTTC; CDR3aa: CASSLSGTPEQFF
v_gene: TRBV19; j_gene: TRBJ1-4; d_gene: TRBD1; abundance: NA; CDR3nt: TGTGCCAGTAGTATCCCGGGACAGGGAGGTGAAAAACTGTTTTTT; CDR3aa: CASSIPGQGGEKLFF
v_gene: TRBV5-6; j_gene: TRBJ2-5; d_gene: NA; abundance: NA; CDR3nt: TGTGCCAGCAGCTTCCGGGAGACCCAGTACTTC; CDR3aa: CASSFRETQYF
v_gene: TRBV3-1/TRBV3-2; j_gene: TRBJ1-6; d_gene: NA; abundance: NA; CDR3nt: TGTGCCAGCAGCCACCCCCAATCACCCCTCCACTTT; CDR3aa: CASSHPQSPLHF
v_gene: TRBV2; j_gene: TRBJ1-2; d_gene: NA; abundance: NA; CDR3nt: TGTGCCAGCAGTGATGAGGGAGCCCATGGCTACACCTTC; CDR3aa: CASSDEGAHGYTF
v_gene: TRBV2; j_gene: TRBJ1-2; d_gene: NA; abundance: NA; CDR3nt: TGTGCCAGCAGTGAAGCGCTCGGGGGAAACTATGGCTACACCTTC; CDR3aa: CASSEALGGNYGYTF
v_gene: TRBV11-3; j_gene: TRBJ2-7; d_gene: NA; abundance: NA; CDR3nt: TGTGCCAGCAGCACCGGCTCCTACGAGCAGTACTTC; CDR3aa: CASSTGSYEQYF
v_gene: TRBV24-1; j_gene: TRBJ2-7; d_gene: NA; abundance: NA; CDR3nt: TGTGCCACCAGTGATCGCTCGAGGGGGAACGAGCAGTACTTC; CDR3aa: CATSDRSRGNEQYF
v_gene: TRBV15; j_gene: TRBJ1-5; d_gene: TRBD1; abundance: NA; CDR3nt: TGTGCCACCAGCAGAACAGGGGACAGCAATCAGCCCCAGCATTTT; CDR3aa: CATSRTGDSNQPQHF
v_gene: TRBV5-5; j_gene: TRBJ2-7; d_gene: NA; abundance: NA; CDR3nt: TGTGCCAGCAGGCTGGCAGGGGCCTACGAGCAGTACTTC; CDR3aa: CASRLAGAYEQYF
v_gene: TRBV3-1/TRBV3-2; j_gene: TRBJ1-1; d_gene: NA; abundance: NA; CDR3nt: TGTGCCAGCAGGGGGGGTTTGAACACTGAAGCTTTCTTT; CDR3aa: CASRGGLNTEAFF
v_gene: TRBV5-1; j_gene: TRBJ2-7; d_gene: TRBD1; abundance: few; CDR3nt: TGCGCCAGCAGAGTGACCGGGACAGGGGTCGAGCAGTACTTC; CDR3aa: CASRVTGTGVEQYF
v_gene: TRBV6-5; j_gene: TRBJ2-7; d_gene: TRBD1; abundance: NA; CDR3nt: TGTGCCAGCAGCGACCGGGACAGGCTCTCCTACGAGCAGTACTTC; CDR3aa: CASSDRDRLSYEQYF
v_gene: TRBV6-5; j_gene: TRBJ1-2; d_gene: TRBD1; abundance: NA; CDR3nt: TGTGCCAGCAGTTCGGGACAGGGAACTTTTGGCTACACCTTC; CDR3aa: CASSSGQGTFGYTF
v_gene: TRBV2; j_gene: TRBJ1-2; d_gene: TRBD1; abundance: NA; CDR3nt: TGTGCCAGCACTCCGGGACAGGGAATTTGGGGCTACACCTTC; CDR3aa: CASTPGQGIWGYTF
v_gene: TRBV15; j_gene: TRBJ2-5; d_gene: TRBD2; abundance: NA; CDR3nt: TGTGCCACCAGCAGTGGAGCGGGGGGCCCACAAGAGACCCAGTACTTC; CDR3aa: CATSSGAGGPQETQYF